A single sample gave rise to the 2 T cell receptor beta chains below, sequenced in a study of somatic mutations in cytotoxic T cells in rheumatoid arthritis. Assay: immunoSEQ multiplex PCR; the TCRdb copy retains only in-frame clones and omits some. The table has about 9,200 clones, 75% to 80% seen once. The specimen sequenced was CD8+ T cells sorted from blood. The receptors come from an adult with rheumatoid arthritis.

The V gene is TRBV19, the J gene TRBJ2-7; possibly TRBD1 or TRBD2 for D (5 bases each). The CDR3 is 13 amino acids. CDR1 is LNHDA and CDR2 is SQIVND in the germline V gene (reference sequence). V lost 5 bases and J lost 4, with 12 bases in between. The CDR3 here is CASSSGTGYEQYF. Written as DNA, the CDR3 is TGTGCCAGTAGTTCCGGGACGGGGTACGAGCAGTACTTC.

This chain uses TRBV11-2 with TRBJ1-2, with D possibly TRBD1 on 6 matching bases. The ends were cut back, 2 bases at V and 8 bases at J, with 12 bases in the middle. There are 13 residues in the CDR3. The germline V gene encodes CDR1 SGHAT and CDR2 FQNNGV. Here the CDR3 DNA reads TGTGCCAGCAGCTTACGGCCAGGGGACGGCTACACCTTC. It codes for CASSLRPGDGYTF.